This T cell receptor (beta chain) was sequenced for a study of tumor-infiltrating lymphocytes in primary liver carcinoma (dated by TCRdb to about 2017). Study-wide context: Of the five patients, three men and two women aged 30 to 69 years, four had hepatocellular carcinoma and one had combined HCC and intrahepatic cholangiocarcinoma. Tumors of the five patients were stage T1-T3 N0M0 with maximum diameters of roughly 4.2 to 11 cm. Each sample produced about 3.65 to 7.5 million productive TCRbeta reads, and read depth showed no significant difference between tissue types. The study combined TCRbeta repertoire sequencing, expression microarrays and whole-exome sequencing across five regions of each liver tumor, with adjacent normal tissue and blood. A total of some 35 specimens from 5 patients underwent TCRbeta repertoire sequencing, comprising about 25 tumor regions, 5 adjacent noncancerous liver tissues and 5 peripheral blood samples. The 25 tumor region samples were profiled with Agilent mRNA microarrays so that TCRbeta repertoire diversity could be related to the local molecular phenotype. Reproducibility between technical replicate repertoires was high, with correlation coefficients above 0.95 and mean shared-clone rates roughly 0.86. Beyond this particular receptor, the publication reports: A significantly larger repertoire fraction was made up by the top 250 clones in tumors than in blood (p = 0.039). Only the TCR beta chain was sequenced, so true repertoire diversity is likely underestimated because unpaired alpha chains were not captured. Since the samples were bulk and unsorted, there was no way to compare CD4+ and CD8+ T cell repertoires. Pairs of tumor regions showed greater repertoire overlap (mean about 36%) than tumor-adjacent pairs (approximately 17%) or tumor-blood pairs (approximately 15%), which is consistent with antigen-driven expansion. With just a handful of patients in the study, the authors point out that the findings should be validated in a larger study. Just about 7-25% of top clones turned up in all five regions of a tumor, which suggests spatial heterogeneity among tumor-infiltrating T cells.

As to this clonotype: Its cognate antigen has yet to be identified. Mismatch with germline at one junction end may stem from a read error.

A constant-region primer and ProtoScript II reverse transcriptase were used to reverse-transcribe TCRbeta-specific cDNA from approximately 500 ng total RNA. TCRbeta libraries were built with three nested multiplex PCR rounds, a slightly modified ARM-PCR procedure. The first two PCR rounds used multiplex TRBV1-TRBV30 forward primers with a Cbeta reverse primer, each for approximately 9 cycles. Sample barcodes and Illumina adapters were added in a final 25-cycle PCR using Deep VentR polymerase. Amplicons of 200-500 bp were gel-purified with a QIAquick gel extraction kit before sequencing. TCRbeta amplicons were sequenced on an Illumina HiSeq 2500 with 250-bp paired-end reads. The source study handled its data this way. Trimmomatic v0.33 was used to quality-trim the reads, and FLASH v1.2.11 was used to merge paired reads so that full CDR3 sequences could be recovered. V, D and J germline segments were assigned to the rearranged TCRbeta sequences using MiGEC v1.2.1b. Clonotype statistics and Shannon-Wiener diversity indices were computed with VDJtools v1.0.0. Except for diversity analysis, only each sample's 250 most abundant clonotypes were used in subsequent analyses to reduce sampling bias. TCRdb trimmed the raw reads at Q25, called clones with MiXCR and kept productive beta chains. Every distinct CDR3 protein forms one entry, paired with its most common genes and DNA. TCRdb, rather than the study authors, made the V and J calls. This sample lists around 70,000 distinct CDR3 sequences; about 72% were detected once. The leading ten clones occupy 28% of the sample.

Without any cell sorting, total RNA and DNA were co-extracted from roughly 20-30 mg of bulk tissue using the AllPrep DNA/RNA mini kit. Surgical resection was performed in China between November 2015 and 2016 on 5 or 6 patients with histopathologically diagnosed primary liver carcinoma. Patients had chronic HBV infection and were treatment-naive at sampling. Each tumor was sampled at five spatially separated regions: the superior, inferior, left-lateral and right-lateral poles and the tumor centre. According to histology, viable tumor cells made up more than 80% of every tumor sample. Each fresh piece of tumor and adjacent tissue was cut in two, with one half stored in RNAlater at -80 degrees C and the other half sent for histology. Taken from cysteine to phenylalanine, the CDR3 has 15 residues. CDR3 DNA only is kept here, 45 bases in frame from base 1. Per the germline V gene, SGHAT is the CDR1 and FQNNGV is the CDR2.

Sequencing input: liver tumor tissue from sampling region 4. The sample's cell subset or site label, in plain terms: tumor region T4, right-lateral pole. The clonotype was recovered from a man aged 40-49 years with primary liver carcinoma and hepatitis B virus infection. The V and J genes are TRBV11-2 and TRBJ2-3; 7 of the junction bases match TRBD1. The nucleotides are TGTGCGAGCAGATTAGGGGGACAGCCCACAGATATGCAGTATTTT. This gives the protein CASRLGGQPTDMQYF.